This passage covers 14 T cell receptor beta chains from one sample sequenced in a study of T cell responses to AZD1222 COVID-19 vaccine. The method was immunoSEQ multiplex PCR; TCRdb's version includes in-frame clones alone and lacks a portion of them. The sample lists 150,000 to 200,000 clones; just under 90% were seen once. The sequenced sample was peripheral blood, obtained on day 0 of AZD1222 vaccination. These receptors were obtained from an adult in good health.

The chain uses TRBV6-5 and TRBJ2-7; D not resolved. There are 15 residues in the CDR3. Germline CDR1 MNHEY, CDR2 SVGAGI. Trimming removed 4 bases from V and 0 bases from J, with 13 bases in between. The CDR3 coding sequence is TGTGCCAGCAGTTTAGCAGGCGCAAGCTCCTACGAGCAGTACTTC. Its protein is CASSLAGASSYEQYF.

This chain connects TRBV7-2 to TRBJ1-2; D call uncertain. The V and J ends lost 4 bases and 8 bases respectively, with 23 bases between them. This CDR3 is built from 16 residues. Germline V gives CDR1 SGHTA, CDR2 FQGNSA. The CDR3 protein is CASSSQTRSKFQGYTF. The CDR3, as DNA: TGTGCCAGCAGCTCCCAGACACGTTCAAAGTTCCAAGGCTACACCTTC.

The gene calls are TRBV12-5 and TRBJ1-1; a weak D match, TRBD1 (6 bases). This CDR3 is built from 12 residues. Germline V gene data show CDR1 as LGHNT and CDR2 as FRNRAP. Trimming stripped 0 bases from V and 9 bases from J, with 8 bases between. CDR3 in amino acids: CASGLVQGKAFF. The CDR3 DNA sequence: TGTGCTAGTGGTTTGGTACAGGGTAAAGCTTTCTTT.

The chain combines TRBV19 with TRBJ1-3; D ambiguous. This CDR3 contains 14 residues. Trimming stripped 10 bases from V and 2 bases from J, with 15 bases between. Germline V gene data show CDR1 as LNHDA and CDR2 as SQIVND (reference sequence). CDR3 amino acids: CATQIGGAGNTIYF. The CDR3 DNA is TGTGCCACCCAGATTGGAGGAGCTGGAAACACCATATATTTT.

The chain links TRBV30 to TRBJ2-2; D possibly corresponds to TRBD1 (5 bases). The V end lost 2 bases, the J end lost 8 bases, and 6 bases lay between the germline ends. The V gene's germline CDR1 is GTSNPN and CDR2 SVGIG (reference sequence). The CDR3 is 11 residues long. CDR3 protein: CAWSKGGELFF. The CDR3 coding sequence is TGTGCCTGGAGTAAGGGGGGGGAGCTGTTTTTT. Based on the CDR3 plus reference TRBV30 and TRBJ2-2, the full variable domain is SQTIHQWPATLVQPVGSPLSLECTVEGTSNPNLYWYRQAAGRGLQLLFYSVGIGQISSEVPQNLSASRPQDRQFILSSKKLLLSDSGFYLCAWSKGGELFFGEGSRLTVL.

This clone showed up just a few times. The chain is built from TRBV10-3 and TRBJ2-1, with TRBD1 matching 7 bases. Germline V gene sequence: CDR1 ENHRY, CDR2 SYGVKD. The CDR3 is 15 amino acids. Losses at the gene ends were 6 bases for V and 10 bases for J; bases not matched to a gene: 15. CDR3: CAIRDGQAKPSEQFF. DNA of the CDR3: TGTGCCATCAGGGACGGACAGGCTAAACCCTCCGAGCAGTTCTTC.

This chain uses TRBV19 with TRBJ1-2; TRBD1 matches at 8 bases. V shed 3 bases, J shed 8 bases, and the junction held 8 bases outside the gene matches. The CDR3 consists of 14 residues. The germline V gene has CDR1 LNHDA and CDR2 SQIVND (reference sequence). The DNA of the CDR3 is TGTGCCAGTAGTATGGGGGACAGGAGAGGCGGCTACACCTTC. Its protein product is CASSMGDRRGGYTF.

This clone has more than one count but fewer than ten. The gene calls are TRBV6-6 and TRBJ1-2, with D perhaps matching TRBD1 (5 bases). The CDR3 extends over 14 amino acids. The V end lost 2 bases, the J end lost 0 bases, and 7 bases lay between the germline ends. Germline V gene sequence: CDR1 MNHNY, CDR2 SVGAGI (reference sequence). The CDR3 DNA reads TGTGCCAGCAGTTACGGGGCCGCTAACTATGGCTACACCTTC. Protein sequence: CASSYGAANYGYTF.

The chain is built from TRBV29-1 and TRBJ2-3; TRBD2 agrees at 12 bases. CDR3 size: 14 residues. The germline V gene has CDR1 SQVTM and CDR2 ANQGSEA. The junction had 3 bases not matched to a gene; V was cut back by 7 bases and J by 1 base. CDR3 sequence: CSATSGRGTDTQYF. CDR3 DNA: TGCAGCGCGACTAGCGGGAGAGGCACAGATACGCAGTATTTT.

This clone is a singleton in its sample. V gene TRBV5-4 combines with J gene TRBJ1-2; D is unclear. V lost 4 bases and J lost 8, with 21 bases in between. Germline V gives CDR1 SGHNT, CDR2 YYREEE (reference sequence). The CDR3 has 15 residues. CDR3 sequence reads: CASSPGRNLRGGYTF. The CDR3 region has the DNA TGTGCCAGCAGCCCGGGCAGGAACCTTCGAGGCGGCTACACCTTC.

The V call is TRBV6-2 or TRBV6-3, the J call TRBJ1-5, with a possible D match to TRBD1 (5 bases). The CDR3 is 12 amino acids. Germline values: CDR1 MNHEY, CDR2 SVGEGT. V was clipped by 6 bases and J by 9 bases, with 12 bases between them. For the CDR3, the DNA is TGTGCCAGCAGCCGGGACGCCGGGCCCCAGCATTTT. Translation: CASSRDAGPQHF.

The V gene is TRBV30, the J gene TRBJ1-2; possible D gene TRBD1, 5 bases. CDR1 and CDR2 from the germline V gene are GTSNPN and SVGIG (reference sequence). The CDR3 extends over 13 amino acids. V lost 1 base to trimming and J lost 4 bases, with 10 bases between them. The CDR3 loop is CAWSAQGFYGYTF. Written as DNA, the CDR3 is TGTGCCTGGAGTGCCCAGGGTTTCTATGGCTACACCTTC.

The rearrangement joins TRBV28 to TRBJ1-1; perhaps TRBD1 as D (5 bases). Deletions cut 3 bases from V and 2 bases from J, with 16 bases between. CDR1 and CDR2 from the germline V gene are MDHEN and SYDVKM. The CDR3 runs 16 residues. As DNA, the CDR3 is TGTGCCAGCAGTTTCGGCGGGCAGGGAGCTAACACTGAAGCTTTCTTT. Protein: CASSFGGQGANTEAFF.

This clone was seen a single time. The chain combines TRBV18 with TRBJ1-1, with D hard to call. This CDR3 has 13 residues. The V and J ends lost 2 bases and 1 base respectively, with 5 bases between them. CDR1 and CDR2 from the germline V gene are KGHSH and LQKENI. The CDR3 region has the DNA TGTGCCAGCTCACCAGGAGGGAACACTGAAGCTTTCTTT. This translates into CASSPGGNTEAFF.